The text below deals with one TCR beta chain. As yet, its antigen is unknown. V was pared by 1 base and J by 1 base, with 10 bases between. CDR1 and CDR2 (germline): MNHNY, SVGAGI (reference sequence). There are 15 residues in the CDR3. This sample is part of a study of T cell responses to AZD1222 COVID-19 vaccine. The protocol was immunoSEQ multiplex PCR, while the TCRdb copy is restricted to in-frame clones and leaves out a portion. Of more than 150,000 clones listed, about 88% are singletons. Findings of the study overall: Regions 160-218 and 743-854 dominated among vaccine-associated CD4 TCRs spanning spike.

Sequences were derived from peripheral blood, sampled 28 days after the second AZD1222 dose. The chain joins TRBV6-6 to TRBJ2-5; a weak D match, TRBD2 (6 bases). This clonotype originated in an adult who received the AZD1222 COVID-19 vaccine. The CDR3 sequence is CASSYLSSGQETQYF. The DNA for the CDR3 is TGTGCCAGCAGTTACTTAAGTAGCGGCCAAGAGACCCAGTACTTC.